These T cell receptor beta chains were read from a single sample in a study of T cells in Graves' hyperthyroidism and ophthalmopathy. TCRdb re-called the multiplex PCR reads through MiXCR, storing one row per CDR3 protein. The sample carries more than 500,000 distinct CDR3 sequences, around 43% recorded once. Sequenced sample: peripheral blood or thyroid tissue (not recorded which). These receptors originate from an adult woman with Graves' disease, either hyperthyroidism or ophthalmopathy (not recorded which). The CDR3 runs from the conserved cysteine through the conserved F or W.

v_gene | CDR3aa
TRBV19 | CASSPEVGRVTGYTF
TRBV7-9 | CASSPGPSSYEQYF
TRBV9 | CASSGRLAGEQYF
TRBV25-1 | CASMQTGVNQPQHF
TRBV6-1 | CASSDRQGFSYEQYF
TRBV24-1 | CATSEAYTGELFF
TRBV7-6 | CASSFGGRRYEQYF
TRBV24-1 | CATSDLQGTDTQYF
TRBV28 | CASSQRGTGELFF
TRBV20-1 | CSARAGGVGGYGYTF
TRBV7-9 | CASSFYSGSREGTQPQHF
TRBV7-9 | CASSLGSRGTEAFF
TRBV15 | CATSRLAGASVETQHF
TRBV5-1 | CASSLAAGSLNSPLHF
TRBV28 | CASSGKSGVRGNSPLHF
TRBV2 | CASSQDSDQPQHF
TRBV9 | CASSVGTYSYEQYF